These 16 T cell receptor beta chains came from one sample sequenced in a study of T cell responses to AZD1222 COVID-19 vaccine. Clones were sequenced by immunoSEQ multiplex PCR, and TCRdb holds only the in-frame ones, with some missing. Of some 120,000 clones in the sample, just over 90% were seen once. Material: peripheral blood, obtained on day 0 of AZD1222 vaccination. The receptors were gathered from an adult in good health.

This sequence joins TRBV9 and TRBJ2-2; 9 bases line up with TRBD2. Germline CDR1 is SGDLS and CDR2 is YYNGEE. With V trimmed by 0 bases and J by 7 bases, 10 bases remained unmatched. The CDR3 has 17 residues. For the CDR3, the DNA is TGTGCCAGCAGCGTAGGTTTAGCGGGAGATTCGTACGGGGAGCTGTTTTTT. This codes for CASSVGLAGDSYGELFF.

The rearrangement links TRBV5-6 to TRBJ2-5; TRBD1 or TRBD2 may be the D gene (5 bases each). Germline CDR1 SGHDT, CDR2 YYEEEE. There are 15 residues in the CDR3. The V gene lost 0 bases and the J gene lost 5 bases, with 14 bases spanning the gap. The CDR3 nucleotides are TGTGCCAGCAGCTTGGGGGGCAGGAGGCGGGAGACCCAGTACTTC. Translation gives CASSLGGRRRETQYF. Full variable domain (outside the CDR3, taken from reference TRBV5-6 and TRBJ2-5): DAGVTQSPTHLIKTRGQQVTLRCSPKSGHDTVSWYQQALGQGPQFIFQYYEEEERQRGNFPDRFSGHQFPNYSSELNVNALLLGDSALYLCASSLGGRRRETQYFGPGTRLLVL.

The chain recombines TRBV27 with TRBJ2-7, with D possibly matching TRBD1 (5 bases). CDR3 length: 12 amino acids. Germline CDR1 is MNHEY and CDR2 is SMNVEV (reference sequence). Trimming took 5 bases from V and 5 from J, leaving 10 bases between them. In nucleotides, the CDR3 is TGTGCCAGCAGTCGGATAGGGGACGAGCAGTACTTC. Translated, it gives CASSRIGDEQYF.

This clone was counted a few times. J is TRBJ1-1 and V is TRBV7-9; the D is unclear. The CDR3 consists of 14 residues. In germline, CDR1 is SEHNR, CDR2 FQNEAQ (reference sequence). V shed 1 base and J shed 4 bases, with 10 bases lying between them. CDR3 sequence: CASSLGALGTEAFF. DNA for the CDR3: TGTGCCAGCAGCTTAGGGGCTCTGGGCACTGAAGCTTTCTTT.

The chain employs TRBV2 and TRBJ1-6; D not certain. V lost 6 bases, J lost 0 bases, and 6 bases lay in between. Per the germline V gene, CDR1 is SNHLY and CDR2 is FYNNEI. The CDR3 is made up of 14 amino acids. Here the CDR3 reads CASRESSYNSPLHF. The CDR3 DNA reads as TGTGCCAGCAGGGAGAGCTCCTATAATTCACCCCTCCACTTT.

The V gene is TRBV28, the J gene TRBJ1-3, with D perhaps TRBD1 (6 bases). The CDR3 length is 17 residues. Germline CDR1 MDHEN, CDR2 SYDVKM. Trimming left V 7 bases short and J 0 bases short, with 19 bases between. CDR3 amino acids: CASTRTGQSFSGNTIYF. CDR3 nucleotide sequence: TGTGCCAGCACGCGGACCGGACAGTCCTTCTCTGGAAACACCATATATTTT.

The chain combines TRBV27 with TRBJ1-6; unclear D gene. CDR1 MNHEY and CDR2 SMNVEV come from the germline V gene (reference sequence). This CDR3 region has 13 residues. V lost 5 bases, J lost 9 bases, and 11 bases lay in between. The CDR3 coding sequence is TGTGCCAGCAGTCTCGTAGCGGCTTCACCCCTCCACTTT. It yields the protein CASSLVAASPLHF.

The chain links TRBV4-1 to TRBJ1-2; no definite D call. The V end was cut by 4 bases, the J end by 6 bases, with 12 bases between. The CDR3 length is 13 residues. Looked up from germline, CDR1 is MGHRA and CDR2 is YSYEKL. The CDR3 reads CASSLPANDGYTF. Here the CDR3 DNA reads TGCGCCAGCAGCCTTCCCGCGAACGATGGCTACACCTTC.

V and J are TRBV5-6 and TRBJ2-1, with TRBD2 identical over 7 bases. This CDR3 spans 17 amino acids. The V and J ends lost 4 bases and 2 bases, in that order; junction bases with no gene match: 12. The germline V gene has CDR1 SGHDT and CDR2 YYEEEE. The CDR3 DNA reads TGTGCCAGCAGCCCTATTGCGGGAGATTCACCCTACAATGAGCAGTTCTTC. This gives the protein CASSPIAGDSPYNEQFF.

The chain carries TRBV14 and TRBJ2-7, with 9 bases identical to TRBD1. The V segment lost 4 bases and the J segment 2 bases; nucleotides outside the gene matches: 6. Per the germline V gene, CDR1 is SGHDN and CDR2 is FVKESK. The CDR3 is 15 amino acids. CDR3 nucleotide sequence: TGTGCCAGCAGCCTTGGACAGGGGCAGACCTACGAGCAGTACTTC. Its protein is CASSLGQGQTYEQYF.

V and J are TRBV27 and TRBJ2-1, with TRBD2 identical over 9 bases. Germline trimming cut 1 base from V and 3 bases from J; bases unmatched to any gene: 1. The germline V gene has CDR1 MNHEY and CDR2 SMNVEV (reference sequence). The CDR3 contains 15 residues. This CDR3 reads CASSLLTSGYNEQFF. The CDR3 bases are TGTGCCAGCAGTTTATTGACTAGCGGCTACAATGAGCAGTTCTTC.

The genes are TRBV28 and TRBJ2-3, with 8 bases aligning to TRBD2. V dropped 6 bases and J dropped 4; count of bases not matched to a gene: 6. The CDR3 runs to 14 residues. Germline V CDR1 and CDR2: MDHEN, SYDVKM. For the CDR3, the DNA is TGTGCCAGCAGGGGAGCGGGAGCCTCAGATACGCAGTATTTT. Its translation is CASRGAGASDTQYF.

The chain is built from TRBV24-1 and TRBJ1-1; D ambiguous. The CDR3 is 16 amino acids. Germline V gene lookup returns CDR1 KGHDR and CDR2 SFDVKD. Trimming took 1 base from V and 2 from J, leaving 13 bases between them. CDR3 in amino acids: CATSDLQRPDNTEAFF. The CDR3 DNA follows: TGTGCCACCAGTGATTTACAGCGGCCCGATAACACTGAAGCTTTCTTT.

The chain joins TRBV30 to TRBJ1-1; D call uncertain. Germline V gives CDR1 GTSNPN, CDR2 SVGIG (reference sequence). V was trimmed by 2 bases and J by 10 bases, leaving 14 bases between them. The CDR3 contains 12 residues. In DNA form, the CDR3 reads TGTGCCTGGAGTCCACCTACGATGAGAGCTTTCTTT. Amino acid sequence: CAWSPPTMRAFF.

CDR3 coding DNA: TGTGCCAGCAGCTTGGGACACGACAGCACAGATACGCAGTATTTT. As protein: CASSLGHDSTDTQYF. This chain joins TRBV5-4 and TRBJ2-3; D remains unclear. Germline CDR1 is SGHNT and CDR2 is YYREEE (reference sequence). The V gene lost 0 bases and the J gene lost 0 bases, with 8 bases spanning the gap. The CDR3 is 15 residues long.

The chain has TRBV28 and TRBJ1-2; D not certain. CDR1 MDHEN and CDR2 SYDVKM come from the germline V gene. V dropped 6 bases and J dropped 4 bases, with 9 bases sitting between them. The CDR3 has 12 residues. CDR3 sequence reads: CASRRQTYGYTF. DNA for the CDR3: TGTGCCAGCAGAAGACAAACCTATGGCTACACCTTC.